The 29 T cell receptor beta chains below all came from one sample that was sequenced in a study of CD8+ T cells in alopecia areata. Documented treatment: oral pan-JAK inhibitor, 5-10 mg twice daily. Sequencing templates came from extracted RNA that was reverse transcribed into cDNA. Clones were sequenced by immunoSEQ multiplex PCR, and TCRdb holds only the in-frame ones, with some missing. The data show around 100,000 clones, about nine tenths seen once. The sample consisted of CD8+ T cells sorted from blood, taken around week 31, from a patient treated with tofacitinib. All receptors come from a human donor with alopecia areata.

About this clone itself: Relative to the germline gene, one junction end is altered; a read error may explain this. This chain uses TRBV10-3 with TRBJ2-1; D unresolved. This CDR3 region has 11 residues. CDR1 and CDR2 from the germline V gene are ENHRY and SYGVKD. This CDR3 is CAISVQDERFF. The CDR3 region has the DNA TGTGCCATCAGTGTCCAGGATGAGCGGTTCTTC.

The J gene is TRBJ2-7, the V gene TRBV30, with D hard to call. Germline V gives CDR1 GTSNPN, CDR2 SVGIG (reference sequence). This CDR3 region has 13 residues. Trimming took off 2 bases at V and 7 bases at J, with 15 bases between the two ends. The CDR3 loop reads CAWSPLQEAEQYF. CDR3 DNA sequence: TGTGCCTGGAGTCCCCTCCAGGAAGCGGAGCAGTACTTC.

The chain recombines TRBV7-2 with TRBJ2-3; D unresolved. Per germline, CDR1 SGHTA and CDR2 FQGNSA. This CDR3 spans 15 amino acids. V shed 5 bases and J shed 0 bases, with 12 bases lying between them. Here the CDR3 DNA reads TGTGCCAGCAGCCCAGGTGTAGGAAGCACAGATACGCAGTATTTT. Protein product: CASSPGVGSTDTQYF.

The chain has TRBV5-1 and TRBJ2-7; the match to TRBD1 covers 12 bases. The V gene's germline CDR1 is SGHRS and CDR2 YFSETQ. The V and J ends lost 5 bases and 2 bases, in that order; junction bases with no gene match: 5. There are 15 residues in the CDR3. The CDR3 spells CASSAGDRGPYEQYF. DNA of the CDR3: TGCGCCAGCAGTGCTGGGGACAGGGGGCCCTACGAGCAGTACTTC.

The sample holds one count of this clone. The chain has TRBV29-1 and TRBJ2-5, with 9 bases fitting TRBD1. The assigned J gene may be wrong: the sequence end matches TRBJ2-7 better. From germline, CDR1 is SQVTM and CDR2 ANQGSEA. The CDR3 is made up of 14 amino acids. In DNA, the CDR3 is TGCAGCGTTGACGGGGGGACAGGGATCCACGAGCAGTACTTC. Translation: CSVDGGTGIHEQYF.

The chain couples TRBV7-9 to TRBJ1-5; D not certain. CDR3 size: 14 residues. Germline CDR1 is SEHNR and CDR2 is FQNEAQ (reference sequence). The V end lost 1 base, the J end lost 0 bases, and 4 bases lay between the germline ends. CDR3 sequence: CASSLVASNQPQHF. CDR3 coding DNA: TGTGCCAGCAGCTTAGTGGCTAGCAATCAGCCCCAGCATTTT.

The rearrangement links TRBV5-1 to TRBJ1-1, with 7 bases aligning to TRBD1. The CDR3 is made up of 15 amino acids. V was clipped by 3 bases and J by 3 bases; unmatched bases: 8. CDR1 is SGHRS, CDR2 YFSETQ, per germline. In DNA form, the CDR3 reads TGCGCCAGCAGCTGGAGACAGGGAAAGGACACTGAAGCTTTCTTT. Residues: CASSWRQGKDTEAFF. Variable domain in full (rest from reference TRBV5-1 and TRBJ1-1): KAGVTQTPRYLIKTRGQQVTLSCSPISGHRSVSWYQQTPGQGLQFLFEYFSETQRNKGNFPGRFSGRQFSNSRSEMNVSTLELGDSALYLCASSWRQGKDTEAFFGQGTRLTVV.

The sample holds a few counts of this clone. V usage is TRBV29-1 and J usage is TRBJ2-7, with TRBD2 identical over 10 bases. CDR1 SQVTM and CDR2 ANQGSEA come from the germline V gene. The V segment lost 1 base and the J segment 3 bases; nucleotides outside the gene matches: 3. This CDR3 has 14 amino acids. CDR3 region: CSVEGSSGGYEQYF. The DNA of the CDR3 is TGCAGCGTTGAAGGATCTAGCGGGGGCTACGAGCAGTACTTC.

The chain employs TRBV7-9 and TRBJ2-3; tentative D call: TRBD2 (6 bases). V lost 5 bases and J 0 bases, leaving 9 bases between the germline ends. Germline-derived CDR1 and CDR2 are SEHNR and FQNEAQ (reference sequence). This CDR3 region has 14 residues. The CDR3 DNA is TGTGCCAGCAGCGGCGGGGCGAGCACAGATACGCAGTATTTT. It is translated as CASSGGASTDTQYF.

V is TRBV5-1 and J is TRBJ2-7, with 7 bases matching TRBD2. The J segment lost 5 bases and the V segment lost 1 base, leaving 3 bases of the junction unmatched. The CDR3 loop spans 13 amino acids. Germline values: CDR1 SGHRS, CDR2 YFSETQ. CDR3 residues: CASSLRSGNEQYF. In DNA form, the CDR3 reads TGCGCCAGCAGCTTGAGGAGCGGGAACGAGCAGTACTTC.

This chain joins TRBV13 and TRBJ1-1; D remains ambiguous. The CDR3 contains 13 residues. Germline values: CDR1 PRHDT, CDR2 FYEKMQ (reference sequence). V was shortened by 5 bases and J by 1 base, with 8 bases between the two germline ends. The CDR3 here is CASSNVGNTEAFF. DNA for the CDR3: TGTGCCAGCAGCAACGTCGGGAACACTGAAGCTTTCTTT.

The rearrangement uses TRBV7-6 and TRBJ2-7; the match to TRBD1 covers 10 bases. J was trimmed by 3 bases and V by 5 bases; bases with no gene match: 7. Germline values: CDR1 SGHVS, CDR2 FNYEAQ. The CDR3 has 15 amino acids. CDR3 sequence reads: CASSPTGTGDYEQYF. CDR3 in DNA: TGTGCCAGCAGCCCGACCGGGACAGGGGACTACGAGCAGTACTTC.

The V gene is TRBV4-1, the J gene TRBJ2-7; no reliable D call. From germline, CDR1 is MGHRA and CDR2 YSYEKL. Between the trimmed V and J ends, which lost 0 bases and 2 bases, there was a span of 5 bases. This CDR3 is 13 amino acids long. CDR3 nucleotide sequence: TGCGCCAGCAGCCAAGATCCGACCTACGAGCAGTACTTC. Protein: CASSQDPTYEQYF.

The CDR3 reads CASSFYSGLRVYEQYF. The CDR3 nucleotides are TGTGCCAGCAGCTTCTATTCAGGGCTAAGGGTCTACGAGCAGTACTTC. The chain recombines TRBV7-8 with TRBJ2-7; tentatively, D is TRBD1 (5 bases). CDR1 and CDR2 (germline): SGHVS, FQNEAQ. This CDR3 region has 16 residues. V was pared by 3 bases and J by 3 bases, with 18 bases between.

The CDR3 reads CASSYAYRDTGELFF. CDR3 DNA: TGTGCCAGCAGTTACGCGTACAGGGACACCGGGGAGCTGTTTTTT. J is TRBJ2-2 and V is TRBV6-5; D may be TRBD1 (6 bases). CDR1 MNHEY and CDR2 SVGAGI come from the germline V gene. The CDR3 is 15 residues long. V was pared by 2 bases and J by 3 bases, with 10 bases between.

This clone has only one observation. The rearrangement links TRBV30 to TRBJ2-7; D not certain. Germline V lookup: CDR1 GTSNPN, CDR2 SVGIG (reference sequence). V lost 0 bases, J lost 1 base, and 10 bases lay in between. The CDR3 loop spans 14 amino acids. CDR3 DNA sequence: TGTGCCTGGAGTGTACTAAACAGTTCCTACGAGCAGTACTTC. Translating it yields CAWSVLNSSYEQYF.

The V gene is TRBV7-7, the J gene TRBJ2-2, with D unclear. V was shortened by 2 bases and J by 4 bases, with 8 bases between the two germline ends. Per germline, CDR1 SSHAT and CDR2 FNYEAQ (reference sequence). CDR3 length: 14 residues. The chain's CDR3 is CASSLMSGTGELFF. CDR3 coding DNA: TGTGCCAGCAGCTTAATGAGTGGCACCGGGGAGCTGTTTTTT.

The J gene is TRBJ1-3, the V gene TRBV7-6, with 7 bases aligning to TRBD1. CDR1 SGHVS and CDR2 FNYEAQ come from the germline V gene. With 1 base clipped from V and 4 bases from J, the junction kept 1 base outside the gene matches. This CDR3 has 14 amino acids. Here the CDR3 reads CASSLGTGGNTIYF. As DNA, the CDR3 is TGTGCCAGCAGCTTAGGGACAGGCGGAAACACCATATATTTT.

This chain uses TRBV27 with TRBJ2-7; 9 bases fit TRBD1. In germline, CDR1 is MNHEY, CDR2 SMNVEV (reference sequence). The CDR3 sequence is 15 residues long. The junction had 8 bases not matched to a gene; V was cut back by 6 bases and J by 2 bases. In DNA, the CDR3 is TGTGCCAGCAGCTACTATGGACAGGGGACCTACGAGCAGTACTTC. Encoded protein: CASSYYGQGTYEQYF.

The genes are TRBV5-1 and TRBJ2-3, with D unresolved. Germline lookup yields CDR1 SGHRS and CDR2 YFSETQ. Between the trimmed V and J ends, which lost 4 bases and 6 bases, there was a span of 9 bases. The CDR3 totals 12 residues. CDR3 DNA: TGCGCCAGCAGCACTGTCCGGGATACGCAGTATTTT. Amino acid sequence: CASSTVRDTQYF.

The chain recombines TRBV13 with TRBJ2-5, with 9 positions matching TRBD2. The CDR3 has 16 amino acids. V was clipped by 5 bases and J by 11 bases; unmatched bases: 18. CDR1 is PRHDT, CDR2 FYEKMQ, per germline (reference sequence). Here the CDR3 reads CASSPPVASGNLEQYF. The CDR3 bases are TGTGCCAGCAGCCCGCCGGTGGCTAGCGGGAATCTGGAGCAGTACTTC.

The J gene is TRBJ2-7, the V gene TRBV27; 7 bases map to TRBD2. In germline, CDR1 is MNHEY, CDR2 SMNVEV (reference sequence). The CDR3 extends over 15 amino acids. J was trimmed by 5 bases and V by 3 bases; bases with no gene match: 10. CDR3 in DNA: TGTGCCAGCAGTTTGGCGGGGGTCCGGATCCACGAGCAGTACTTC. Translated: CASSLAGVRIHEQYF.

The J gene is TRBJ2-1, the V gene TRBV30, with 7 bases matching TRBD2. The J segment lost 3 bases and the V segment lost 1 base, leaving 6 bases of the junction unmatched. Germline-derived CDR1 and CDR2 are GTSNPN and SVGIG (reference sequence). The length of the CDR3 is 15 residues. The CDR3 DNA is TGTGCCTGGAGTGGACGGGAGGTGGACTACAATGAGCAGTTCTTC. Protein sequence: CAWSGREVDYNEQFF.

The chain is built from TRBV27 and TRBJ1-2; TRBD1 matches 10 bases. Germline CDR1 is MNHEY and CDR2 is SMNVEV (reference sequence). With 5 bases clipped from V and 6 bases from J, the junction kept 9 bases outside the gene matches. This CDR3 contains 15 residues. For the CDR3, the DNA is TGTGCCAGCAGTGTATTGACAGGGGGCATAGATGGCTACACCTTC. Translated, it gives CASSVLTGGIDGYTF.

The chain carries TRBV5-1 and TRBJ2-1; TRBD2 agrees at 10 bases. J gave up 4 bases and V 4 bases, and 8 bases lay outside the gene matches. Germline CDR1 and CDR2: SGHRS and YFSETQ. The CDR3 is made up of 16 amino acids. As DNA, the CDR3 is TGCGCCAGCAGCGTGGCTAGCGGGGGCCAATACAATGAGCAGTTCTTC. Protein: CASSVASGGQYNEQFF.

The chain has TRBV27 and TRBJ2-1; D is ambiguous. The CDR3 sequence is 11 residues long. Germline assignment: CDR1 MNHEY and CDR2 SMNVEV (reference sequence). Trimming removed 3 bases from V and 7 bases from J, with 4 bases in between. DNA for the CDR3: TGTGCCAGCAGTTTTAATAATGAGCAGTTCTTC. Its translation: CASSFNNEQFF.

The V call is TRBV29-1, the J call TRBJ2-7, with TRBD1 matching over 7 bases. Germline V gene sequence: CDR1 SQVTM, CDR2 ANQGSEA. V shed 6 bases and J 5 bases; nucleotides not matched to a gene: 10. The CDR3 spans 13 residues. DNA of the CDR3: TGCAGCGTCTACACAGGGGCGCATCACGAGCAGTACTTC. It yields the protein CSVYTGAHHEQYF.

This clone appeared a single time. The chain is built from TRBV13 and TRBJ2-2, with 9 bases fitting TRBD2. V was pared by 5 bases and J by 6 bases, with 7 bases of the junction left unmatched. Germline CDR1 PRHDT, CDR2 FYEKMQ (reference sequence). CDR3 length: 15 residues. DNA of the CDR3: TGTGCCAGCAGCCTGCGGGGGGGGGACCCCGGGGAGCTGTTTTTT. It yields the protein CASSLRGGDPGELFF. Using reference TRBV13 and TRBJ2-2 for the parts outside the CDR3, the full variable domain is AAGVIQSPRHLIKEKRETATLKCYPIPRHDTVYWYQQGPGQDPQFLISFYEKMQSDKGSIPDRFSAQQFSDYHSELNMSSLELGDSALYFCASSLRGGDPGELFFGEGSRLTVL.

The chain links TRBV5-4 to TRBJ2-2; the D is unclear. CDR1 SGHNT and CDR2 YYREEE come from the germline V gene (reference sequence). Trimming shortened V by 0 bases and J by 6 bases, and 3 bases separated the two germline ends. The CDR3 runs to 12 residues. In DNA, the CDR3 is TGTGCCAGCAGCTTGGAACCCGGGGAGCTGTTTTTT. This translates into CASSLEPGELFF.